A single sample is the source of the 9 T cell receptor beta chains below, sequenced in a study of control samples from healthy donors and cancer patients. TCRdb's copy holds only in-frame clones and misses some; the assay was immunoSEQ multiplex PCR. The sample holds roughly 120,000 clones, about 94% seen once. The sequencing input was blood. These receptors were collected from a man aged 25 to 45 in good health.

This sequence joins TRBV9 and TRBJ1-3, with TRBD1 matching over 7 bases. The ends lost 3 bases at V and 5 bases at J; junction bases unmatched: 8. Germline CDR1 SGDLS, CDR2 YYNGEE. The CDR3 is made up of 15 amino acids. The CDR3 region is CASSAYRGSRNTIYF. Written as DNA, the CDR3 is TGTGCCAGCAGCGCGTACAGGGGATCGAGAAACACCATATATTTT.

The chain uses TRBV28 and TRBJ1-3, with D possibly TRBD1 on 6 matching bases. This CDR3 region has 15 residues. The ends were cut back, 6 bases at V and 6 bases at J, with 18 bases in the middle. The germline V gene has CDR1 MDHEN and CDR2 SYDVKM. The CDR3 sequence: CASRVGGQGKNTIYF. As DNA, the CDR3 is TGTGCCAGCAGAGTGGGCGGGCAGGGGAAAAACACCATATATTTT.

This rearrangement joins TRBV2 to TRBJ1-2; D call uncertain. Germline CDR1 SNHLY, CDR2 FYNNEI. This CDR3 comprises 15 residues. V was clipped by 2 bases and J by 5 bases, with 15 bases between them. CDR3 DNA sequence: TGTGCCAGCAGTGAATCCATCCGGCAGCTTTATGGCTACACCTTC. Its translation: CASSESIRQLYGYTF.

The table lists this clone with a count of one. This chain uses TRBV6-6 with TRBJ2-3, with TRBD2 matching over 8 bases. From germline, CDR1 is MNHNY and CDR2 SVGAGI (reference sequence). The CDR3 spans 15 residues. V was clipped by 0 bases and J by 5 bases; unmatched bases: 4. As DNA, the CDR3 is TGTGCCAGCAGTTACTCCCGGGGGGGCTTAGATACGCAGTATTTT. This codes for CASSYSRGGLDTQYF.

This chain links TRBV24-1 with TRBJ1-1; D uncertain. Germline V gene lookup returns CDR1 KGHDR and CDR2 SFDVKD. Trimming cost V 4 bases and J 1 base, with 15 bases left between them. The CDR3 covers 16 residues. The DNA for the CDR3 is TGTGCCACCAGTGAGCGCTATTCGGACGGGAACACTGAAGCTTTCTTT. Encoded protein: CATSERYSDGNTEAFF.

The chain is built from TRBV19 and TRBJ1-5; unclear D gene. CDR3 length: 14 residues. Trimming cost V 7 bases and J 2 bases, with 12 bases left between them. The V gene's germline CDR1 is LNHDA and CDR2 SQIVND (reference sequence). CDR3 residues: CASNVGRGNQPQHF. The CDR3 DNA follows: TGTGCCAGTAACGTCGGACGGGGCAATCAGCCCCAGCATTTT.

The chain couples TRBV4-1 to TRBJ1-2; D is possibly TRBD1 (5 bases). Trimming took off 4 bases at V and 3 bases at J, with 18 bases between the two ends. CDR1 is MGHRA and CDR2 is YSYEKL in the germline V gene. The CDR3 extends over 16 amino acids. CDR3 in amino acids: CASSPGRGGLDYGYTF. The CDR3 region has the DNA TGCGCCAGCAGCCCTGGACGGGGGGGGTTGGACTATGGCTACACCTTC.

In this sample, this clone turned up once. The chain uses TRBV9 and TRBJ2-7; 7 nucleotides line up with TRBD1. In germline, CDR1 is SGDLS, CDR2 YYNGEE. The CDR3 is 16 residues long. V was clipped by 3 bases and J by 0 bases; unmatched bases: 9. CDR3 DNA: TGTGCCAGCAGCGACCCGACAGGGCCCGCCTCCTACGAGCAGTACGTC. It specifies CASSDPTGPASYEQYV.

The chain carries TRBV2 and TRBJ1-6, with a weak D call TRBD1 (5 bases). This CDR3 comprises 15 residues. Germline V gene sequence: CDR1 SNHLY, CDR2 FYNNEI. The V gene lost 3 bases and the J gene lost 5 bases, with 11 bases spanning the gap. The CDR3 nucleotides read TGTGCCAGCAGTGACGGGACGGCAAATAATTCACCCCTCCACTTT. The encoded protein is CASSDGTANNSPLHF.